This T cell receptor (beta chain) was identified in a study of CD8 T cells in ankylosing spondylitis. Findings and limits, study-wide: Reactive arthritis synovial fluid and blood previously showed some of these motif variants. From matched ankylosing spondylitis synovial fluid, disease-linked clones were reportedly recovered at significantly enriched levels. Within ankylosing spondylitis blood, a TCR beta motif made up of seven to nine highly homologous variants appeared to be characteristic.

The CDR3 length is 14 residues. V gave up 4 bases and J gave up 1 base, with 11 bases separating them. Germline V gives CDR1 MDHEN, CDR2 SYDVKM. Molecular-barcoded quantitative 5'-RACE produced these TCR beta libraries. In TCRdb, the 5' RACE reads were re-called with MiXCR into one record per CDR3 protein. The table records 500,000 or so distinct CDR3 sequences, approximately 5.3% of them present only once. In this sample, this clonotype turned up many times. Its antigen is as yet unknown. This TCR derives from a male donor with ankylosing spondylitis. J is TRBJ2-7 and V is TRBV28; D call uncertain. Source material: blood, either unsorted or a sorted T cell fraction (not recorded which). The CDR3 DNA follows: TGTGCCAGCAGTTACGTGAGTAGATCCTACGAGCAGTACTTC. It translates to CASSYVSRSYEQYF.